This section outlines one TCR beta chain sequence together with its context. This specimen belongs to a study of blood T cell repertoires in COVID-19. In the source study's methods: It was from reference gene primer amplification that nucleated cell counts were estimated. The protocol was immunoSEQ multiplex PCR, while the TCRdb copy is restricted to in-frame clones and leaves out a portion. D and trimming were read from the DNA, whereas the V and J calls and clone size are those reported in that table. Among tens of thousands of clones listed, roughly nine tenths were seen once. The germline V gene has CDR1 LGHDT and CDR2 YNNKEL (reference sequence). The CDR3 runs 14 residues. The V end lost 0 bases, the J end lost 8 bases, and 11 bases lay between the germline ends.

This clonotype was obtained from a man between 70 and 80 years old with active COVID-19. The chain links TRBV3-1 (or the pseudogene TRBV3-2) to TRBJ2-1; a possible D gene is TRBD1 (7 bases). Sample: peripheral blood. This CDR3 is CASSQEVRGDEQFF. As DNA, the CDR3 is TGTGCCAGCAGCCAAGAAGTCAGGGGGGATGAGCAGTTCTTC.